This T cell receptor beta chain was found in a study of Ad26.COV2.S vaccination and SARS-CoV-2 variants. Specified treatment: around 19 received Ad26.COV2.S at low or high dose, single or two shots; roughly five received placebo; per-sample allocation not given. The study sampled participants on day 63 after the first vaccine or placebo injection. Looked up from germline, CDR1 is MNHEY and CDR2 is SVGAGI. Trimming removed 3 bases from V and 0 bases from J, with 3 bases in between. The CDR3 spans 13 residues. Study outcomes and limitations: Vaccine and placebo groups showed comparable non-spike TCR breadth. Spike-specific TCR breadth was greater after Ad26.COV2.S than placebo. Reportedly, spike-specific CD8+ and CD4+ T cell responses achieved substantial breadth once vaccination had taken place.

This clone was seen more than once but under ten times. The antigen is not known. The same CDR3 also results from other DNA sequences found in this sample. The table came from immunoSEQ multiplex PCR; TCRdb's copy has only in-frame clones and leaves some out. Of nearly 400,000 clones in the sample, 89% were seen once. This sequence was found in a person between 18 and 65 years old who received the Ad26.COV2.S COVID-19 vaccine or a placebo. The chain joins TRBV6-5 to TRBJ1-5; D remains unclear. Sample: peripheral blood, taken in a trial of Ad26.COV2.S vaccine versus placebo. This chain's CDR3 is CASSYDSNQPQHF. Written as DNA, the CDR3 is TGTGCCAGCAGTTATGATAGCAATCAGCCCCAGCATTTT.